Presented here are 13 T cell receptor beta chains from one specimen sequenced in a study of shared clonotypes between healthy human individuals. As defined, naive CD8 cells were CD45RO-negative and positively selected for CCR7, with terminally differentiated effector memory CD45RA+ cells excluded. Data came from immunoSEQ multiplex PCR; TCRdb stores just in-frame clones and leaves some out. The table records some 740,000 clones, over 90% of them present only once. The sequencing sample was made of naive CD8+ T cells sorted from blood. The receptors originated from a man aged 25-40 years in good health.

The V call is TRBV5-1, the J call TRBJ2-1, with D unresolved. This CDR3 spans 12 amino acids. V dropped 0 bases and J dropped 14 bases, with 12 bases sitting between them. The germline gives CDR1 SGHRS, CDR2 YFSETQ. CDR3 coding DNA: TGCGCCAGCAGCTTGGTTTCGGGTCTTAAGTTCTTC. It codes for CASSLVSGLKFF.

In its sample, this clone was seen once. The identical CDR3 is also encoded by other nucleotide sequences in the sample. The CDR3: CASSLSVEYNEQFF. As DNA, the CDR3 is TGTGCCAGCAGTTTATCAGTAGAGTACAATGAGCAGTTCTTC. The chain links TRBV27 to TRBJ2-1; no firm D call. Germline assignment: CDR1 MNHEY and CDR2 SMNVEV (reference sequence). Trimming removed 0 bases from V and 4 bases from J, with 7 bases in between. This CDR3 has 14 residues.

The chain has TRBV7-9 and TRBJ2-3; TRBD2 aligns across 10 bases. Germline V lookup: CDR1 SEHNR, CDR2 FQNEAQ (reference sequence). The CDR3 is 17 residues long. After removal of 2 bases from V and 4 bases from J, the junction contained 9 bases not matched to a gene. The CDR3 region is CASSLIQLAGHADTQYF. The CDR3 DNA reads as TGTGCCAGCAGCTTAATCCAACTAGCGGGACATGCAGATACGCAGTATTTT.

The J gene is TRBJ1-5, the V gene TRBV7-9; 7 bases map to TRBD1. The CDR3 is made up of 14 amino acids. V was clipped by 1 base and J by 9 bases; unmatched bases: 6. Germline CDR1 reads SEHNR; CDR2 reads FQNEAQ (reference sequence). The CDR3 DNA reads TGTGCCAGCAGCTTAGGACAGGGTGGAGGGCCCCAGCATTTT. Protein sequence: CASSLGQGGGPQHF. The variable domain in full, completed from reference TRBV7-9 and TRBJ1-5, reads DTGVSQNPRHKITKRGQNVTFRCDPISEHNRLYWYRQTLGQGPEFLTYFQNEAQLEKSRLLSDRFSAERPKGSFSTLEIQRTEQGDSAMYLCASSLGQGGGPQHFGDGTRLSIL.

This clone has a handful of counts. The CDR3 region has the DNA TGTGCCAGCAGCCAAGCGGTATCAGGGGTACGGACCGGGGAGCTGTTTTTT. It translates to CASSQAVSGVRTGELFF. This chain uses TRBV14 with TRBJ2-2, with D maybe TRBD1 (6 bases). V lost 1 base to trimming and J lost 5 bases, with 17 bases between them. The CDR3 loop spans 17 amino acids. The germline gives CDR1 SGHDN, CDR2 FVKESK.

V usage is TRBV14 and J usage is TRBJ2-1; D unclear. The CDR3 is 13 residues long. Germline V gene sequence: CDR1 SGHDN, CDR2 FVKESK. Between the trimmed V and J ends, which lost 0 bases and 8 bases, there was a span of 8 bases. The CDR3 spells CASSQELLDEQFF. DNA of the CDR3: TGTGCCAGCAGCCAAGAGCTCCTGGATGAGCAGTTCTTC.

The chain uses TRBV7-9 and TRBJ2-7, with 8 nucleotides matching TRBD2. This CDR3 is built from 16 residues. Per the germline V gene, CDR1 is SEHNR and CDR2 is FQNEAQ (reference sequence). V lost 2 bases and J lost 4; bases outside the gene matches: 10. CDR3 residues: CASSLLAGGPTYEQYF. The CDR3 nucleotides are TGTGCCAGCAGCTTACTGGCGGGAGGCCCCACATACGAGCAGTACTTC.

Only a few counts were recorded for this clone. The genes are TRBV28 and TRBJ1-5; D is unresolved. The length of the CDR3 is 14 residues. Germline-derived CDR1 and CDR2 are MDHEN and SYDVKM. The V end lost 3 bases, the J end lost 5 bases, and 11 bases lay between the germline ends. CDR3 bases: TGTGCCAGCAGTTTGGGAGGGCTCCATCAGCCCCAGCATTTT. This gives the protein CASSLGGLHQPQHF.

The chain uses TRBV5-1 and TRBJ1-2, with 7 bases aligning to TRBD1. Per germline, CDR1 SGHRS and CDR2 YFSETQ. The J segment lost 4 bases and the V segment lost 4 bases, leaving 13 bases of the junction unmatched. The CDR3 contains 16 residues. The CDR3 here is CASSHGQVEVFYGYTF. The CDR3 nucleotides read TGCGCCAGCAGCCACGGACAGGTCGAGGTCTTCTATGGCTACACCTTC.

The rearrangement joins TRBV14 to TRBJ2-1; 9 positions match TRBD2. V was clipped by 4 bases and J by 9 bases; unmatched bases: 10. CDR1 is SGHDN, CDR2 FVKESK, per germline. This CDR3 is built from 15 residues. In nucleotides, the CDR3 is TGTGCCAGCAGCCTGACTCCGGGACTAGCAGTTGAGCAGTTCTTC. Protein sequence: CASSLTPGLAVEQFF.

This clone has just one count. V usage is TRBV5-5 and J usage is TRBJ1-4; the D is unclear. CDR1 and CDR2 from the germline V gene are SGHKS and YYEKEE (reference sequence). There are 15 residues in the CDR3. Between the trimmed V and J ends, which lost 4 bases and 1 base, there was a span of 11 bases. The CDR3 is CASSSAQRTNEKLFF. The CDR3 DNA reads as TGTGCCAGCAGCAGTGCACAGAGAACTAATGAAAAACTGTTTTTT.

Only one count was recorded for this clone. The chain couples TRBV6-1 to TRBJ1-2; a weak D match, TRBD1 (6 bases). The germline V and J ends were trimmed by 2 bases and 4 bases, with 17 bases remaining between them. Germline CDR1 MNHNS, CDR2 SASEGT. This CDR3 has 16 residues. In DNA, the CDR3 is TGTGCCAGCAGTGAAACCCTCATGGGGGGCGGCTATGGCTACACCTTC. Amino acid sequence: CASSETLMGGGYGYTF.

The rearrangement joins TRBV19 to TRBJ2-7; 10 bases map to TRBD1. The CDR3 consists of 18 residues. V was clipped by 2 bases and J by 4 bases; unmatched bases: 14. CDR1 LNHDA and CDR2 SQIVND come from the germline V gene (reference sequence). The CDR3 loop reads CASSISFSGTGVVYEQYF. CDR3 bases: TGTGCCAGTAGTATATCGTTTTCTGGGACAGGGGTGGTTTACGAGCAGTACTTC. The complete variable domain, with remaining parts taken from reference TRBV19 and TRBJ2-7, reads DGGITQSPKYLFRKEGQNVTLSCEQNLNHDAMYWYRQDPGQGLRLIYYSQIVNDFQKGDIAEGYSVSREKKESFPLTVTSAQKNPTAFYLCASSISFSGTGVVYEQYFGPGTRLTVT.